This T cell receptor (beta chain) is drawn from a study of blood T cell repertoires in COVID-19. Study summary: COVID-19 samples, acute and convalescent, were from the United States, Italy and Spain. From T cells, B-cell-depleted T cells, or PBMCs came the material, which was cDNA or gDNA.

CDR3 length: 16 residues. Germline V gene sequence: CDR1 LNHNV, CDR2 YYDKDF (reference sequence). Trimming at V came to 5 bases and at J to 8 bases, leaving 14 bases not matched to a gene. The authors' processing: Nucleated cell counts were estimated from reference gene primer amplification. Sequencing was performed with immunoSEQ multiplex PCR; in TCRdb, only in-frame clones are kept and a portion is missing. The V and J calls and clone size were taken over from that table, and D and trimming were inferred from the DNA. The sample holds some 130,000 clones, around 73% seen once. Sequences were obtained from peripheral blood. This clonotype originated in a man aged 55 to 70 who had recovered from COVID-19. The J gene is TRBJ2-1, the V gene TRBV15; 8 bases are shared with TRBD2. The CDR3, as DNA: TGTGCCACCAGCGGGTACGGGACTAGTGCGGTCGATGAGCAGTTCTTC. It is translated as CATSGYGTSAVDEQFF.